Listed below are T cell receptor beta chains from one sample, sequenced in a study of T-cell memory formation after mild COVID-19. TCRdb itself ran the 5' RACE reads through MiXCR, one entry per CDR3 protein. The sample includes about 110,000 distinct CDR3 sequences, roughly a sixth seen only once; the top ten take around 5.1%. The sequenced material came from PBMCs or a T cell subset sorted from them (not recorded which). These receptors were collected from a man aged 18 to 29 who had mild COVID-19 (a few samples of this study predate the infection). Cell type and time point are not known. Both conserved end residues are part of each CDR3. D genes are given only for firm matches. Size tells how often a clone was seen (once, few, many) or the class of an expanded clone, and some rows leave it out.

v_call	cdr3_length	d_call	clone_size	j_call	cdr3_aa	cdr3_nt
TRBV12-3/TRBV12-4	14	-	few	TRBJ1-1	CASSPGGDYTEAFF	TGTGCCAGCAGCCCTGGGGGGGACTACACTGAAGCTTTCTTT
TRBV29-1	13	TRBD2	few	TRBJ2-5	CSVERGAGETQYF	TGCAGCGTTGAGCGGGGGGCGGGCGAGACCCAGTACTTC
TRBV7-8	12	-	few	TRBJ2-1	CATFGVREEQFF	TGTGCCACCTTCGGGGTACGGGAAGAGCAGTTCTTC
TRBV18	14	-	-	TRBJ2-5	CASSAPAGAETQYF	TGTGCCAGCTCAGCACCGGCGGGCGCAGAGACCCAGTACTTC
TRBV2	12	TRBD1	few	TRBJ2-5	CAYRGVAETQYF	TGTGCCTACAGGGGGGTCGCAGAGACCCAGTACTTC
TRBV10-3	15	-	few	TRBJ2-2	CAISSSTQNTGELFF	TGTGCCATCAGTTCCAGCACCCAGAACACCGGGGAGCTGTTTTTT
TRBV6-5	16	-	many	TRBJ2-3	CASSYVSGHGGATQYF	TGTGCCAGCAGTTACGTGAGCGGGCACGGCGGTGCTACGCAGTATTTT
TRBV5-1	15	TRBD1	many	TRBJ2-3	CASSELQGTIDTQYF	TGCGCCAGCAGCGAGCTACAGGGGACGATAGATACGCAGTATTTT
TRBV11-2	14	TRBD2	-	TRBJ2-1	CASSPAGTSIEQFF	TGTGCCAGCAGCCCAGCCGGGACTAGCATTGAGCAGTTCTTC
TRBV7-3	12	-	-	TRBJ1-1	CASSQMGTEAFF	TGTGCCAGCAGCCAGATGGGGACTGAAGCTTTCTTT
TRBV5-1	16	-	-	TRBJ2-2	CASSKGTFANTGELFF	TGCGCCAGCAGCAAGGGGACTTTCGCGAACACCGGGGAGCTGTTTTTT
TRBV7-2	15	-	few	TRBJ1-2	CASSPGRGQGGGYTF	TGTGCCAGCAGCCCAGGGAGAGGGCAGGGCGGTGGCTACACCTTC